This TCR beta chain was sequenced in a study of T-cell memory formation after mild COVID-19. In the study overall: Most TCR clusters belonged to a single donor.

Worth noting for this clonotype: What it recognizes is unknown.

UMIs and sample barcodes were carried by the TCR alpha and TCR beta cDNA libraries that 5'RACE produced using constant-segment primers. TCRdb reprocessed the 5' RACE reads with MiXCR, giving one entry per CDR3 protein. The sample gives about 350,000 distinct CDR3 sequences, 20% of which show up once; over 20% is in the top ten. Study-level results: Balance between CD4 and CD8 was seen in clones contracting day 15 to 85, and a CD4+ lean was seen in later expanders. Researchers found some responding clones in pre-infection memory, a sign that cross-reactive memory joined.

CDR1 is MNHEY, CDR2 SVGEGT, per germline. The CDR3 is made up of 13 amino acids. Trimming took off 0 bases at V and 7 bases at J, with 9 bases between the two ends. The rearrangement joins TRBV6-2 or TRBV6-3 to TRBJ2-5, with D unclear. The TCR sequence derives from a young man who had mild COVID-19 (a few samples of this study predate the infection). Cell type and time point are not known. Material for sequencing was PBMCs or a T cell subset sorted from them (not recorded which). The CDR3 loop reads CASSYSVVGTQYF. CDR3 DNA: TGTGCCAGCAGTTACTCGGTAGTAGGGACCCAGTACTTC.